This record concerns one T cell receptor beta chain sequence. This sample was taken from a study of cytotoxic CD8 clonotypes in ibrutinib-treated CLL. The CDR3 consists of 14 residues. Trimming left V 7 bases short and J 1 base short, with 14 bases between. The germline V gene has CDR1 SNHLY and CDR2 FYNNEI. Profiling relied on immunoSEQ multiplex PCR, and the TCRdb table lists in-frame clones only, not all of them. The table records some 30,000 clones, about 80% of them present only once. The chain couples TRBV2 to TRBJ2-7; D remains ambiguous. The specimen was PBMCs, collected after 36 months of ibrutinib treatment. This sequence originates from a human donor with chronic lymphocytic leukemia. The DNA for the CDR3 is TGTGCCAGCAACTCGGAAAAATCTTCCTACGAGCAGTACTTC. Translation: CASNSEKSSYEQYF. Combining the CDR3 with reference TRBV2 and TRBJ2-7 gives the whole variable domain EPEVTQTPSHQVTQMGQEVILRCVPISNHLYFYWYRQILGQKVEFLVSFYNNEISEKSEIFDDQFSVERPDGSNFTLKIRSTKLEDSAMYFCASNSEKSSYEQYFGPGTRLTVT.